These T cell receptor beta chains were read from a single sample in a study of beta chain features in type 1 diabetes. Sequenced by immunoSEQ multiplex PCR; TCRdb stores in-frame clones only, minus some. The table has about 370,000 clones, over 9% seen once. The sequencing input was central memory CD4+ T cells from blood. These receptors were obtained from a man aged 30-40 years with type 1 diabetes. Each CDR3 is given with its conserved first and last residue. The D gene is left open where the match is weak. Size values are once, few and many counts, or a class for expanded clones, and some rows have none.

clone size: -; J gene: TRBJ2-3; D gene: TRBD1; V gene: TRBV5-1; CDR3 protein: CASSLTGQGASDTQYF; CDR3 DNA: TGCGCCAGCAGCTTGACAGGACAGGGGGCATCAGATACGCAGTATTTT
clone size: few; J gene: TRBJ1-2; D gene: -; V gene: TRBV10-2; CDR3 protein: CASQPTGDAYTF; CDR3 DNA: TGCGCCAGCCAACCGACTGGGGACGCCTACACCTTC
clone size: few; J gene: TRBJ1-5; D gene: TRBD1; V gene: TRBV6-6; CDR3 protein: CASSPTTGDYQPQHF; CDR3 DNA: TGTGCCAGCAGTCCAACTACAGGGGACTATCAGCCCCAGCATTTT
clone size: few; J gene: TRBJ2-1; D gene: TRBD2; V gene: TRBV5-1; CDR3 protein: CASSLVASGEQFF; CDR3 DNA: TGCGCCAGCAGCTTAGTGGCTAGCGGTGAGCAGTTCTTC
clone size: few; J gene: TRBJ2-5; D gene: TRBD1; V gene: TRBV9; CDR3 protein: CASSRRTGQETQYF; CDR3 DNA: TGTGCCAGCAGCCGCCGGACAGGGCAAGAGACCCAGTACTTC
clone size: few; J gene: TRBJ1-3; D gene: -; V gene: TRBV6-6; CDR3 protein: CASSSGGFLGNTIYF; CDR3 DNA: TGTGCCAGCAGTTCGGGAGGATTTTTAGGAAACACCATATATTTT
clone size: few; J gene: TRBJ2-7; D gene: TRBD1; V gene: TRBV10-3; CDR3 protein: CAISGGQGAYEQYF; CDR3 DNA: TGTGCCATCAGTGGCGGACAGGGGGCATACGAGCAGTACTTC
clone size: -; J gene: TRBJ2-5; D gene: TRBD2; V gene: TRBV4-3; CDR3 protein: CASSQELAGGETQYF; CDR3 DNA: TGCGCCAGCAGCCAAGAGCTAGCGGGAGGGGAGACCCAGTACTTC
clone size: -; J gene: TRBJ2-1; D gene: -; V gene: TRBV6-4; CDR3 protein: CASSDRLGDQIPIYNEQFF; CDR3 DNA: TGTGCCAGCAGTGATAGGCTCGGGGATCAGATACCCATCTACAATGAGCAGTTCTTC
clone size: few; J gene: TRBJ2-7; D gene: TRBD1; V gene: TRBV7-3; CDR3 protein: CASSRPGQGYEQYF; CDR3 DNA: TGTGCCAGCAGCCGCCCGGGACAGGGGTACGAGCAGTACTTC
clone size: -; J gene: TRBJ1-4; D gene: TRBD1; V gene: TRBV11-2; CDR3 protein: CASSWGQGASEKLFF; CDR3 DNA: TGTGCCAGCAGCTGGGGACAGGGGGCAAGTGAAAAACTGTTTTTT
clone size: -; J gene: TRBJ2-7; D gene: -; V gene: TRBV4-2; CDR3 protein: CASSQDLVGQREQYF; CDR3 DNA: TGTGCCAGCAGCCAAGATTTGGTGGGTCAACGCGAGCAGTACTTC
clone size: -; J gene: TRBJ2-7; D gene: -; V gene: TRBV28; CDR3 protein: CASSLGGADYEQYF; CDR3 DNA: TGTGCCAGCAGTTTGGGAGGAGCCGATTACGAGCAGTACTTC
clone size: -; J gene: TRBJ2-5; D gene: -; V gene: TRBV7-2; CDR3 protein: CASSLDGDKQYF; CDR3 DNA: TGTGCCAGCAGCTTAGATGGTGATAAGCAGTACTTC
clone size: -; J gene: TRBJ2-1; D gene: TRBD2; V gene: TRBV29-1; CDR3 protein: CSVDRLAANEQFF; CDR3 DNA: TGCAGCGTCGATAGACTAGCCGCCAATGAGCAGTTCTTC
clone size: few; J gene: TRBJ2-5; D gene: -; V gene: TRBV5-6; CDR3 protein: CASSQGTEETQYF; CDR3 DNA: TGTGCCAGCAGCCAAGGGACGGAAGAGACCCAGTACTTC
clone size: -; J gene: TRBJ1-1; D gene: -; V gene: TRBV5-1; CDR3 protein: CASSLVGEGGTEAFF; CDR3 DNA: TGCGCCAGCAGCTTGGTCGGGGAAGGGGGCACTGAAGCTTTCTTT
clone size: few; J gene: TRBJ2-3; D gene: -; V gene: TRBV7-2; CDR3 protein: CASSLTVVGAGTDTQYF; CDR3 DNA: TGTGCCAGCAGCTTAACCGTGGTGGGAGCAGGCACAGATACGCAGTATTTT
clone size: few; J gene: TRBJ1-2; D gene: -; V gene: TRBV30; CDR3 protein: CAWSVAGAPNYGYTF; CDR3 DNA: TGTGCCTGGAGTGTGGCAGGGGCGCCTAACTATGGCTACACCTTC
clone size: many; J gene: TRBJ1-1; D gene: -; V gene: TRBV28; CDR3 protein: CASSLLEEAFF; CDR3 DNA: TGTGCCAGCAGTTTATTGGAGGAAGCTTTCTTT
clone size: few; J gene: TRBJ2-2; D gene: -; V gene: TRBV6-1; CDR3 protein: CASSRRDTNTGELFF; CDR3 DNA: TGTGCCAGCAGTCGAAGGGACACGAACACCGGGGAGCTGTTTTTT
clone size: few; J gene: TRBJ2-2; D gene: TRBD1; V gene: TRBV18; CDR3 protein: CASSPPGQGILTGELFF; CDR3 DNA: TGTGCCAGCTCACCACCAGGACAGGGCATTTTGACCGGGGAGCTGTTTTTT
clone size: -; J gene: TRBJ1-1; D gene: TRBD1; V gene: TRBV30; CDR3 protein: CAWSVQGTNTEAFF; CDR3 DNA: TGTGCCTGGAGTGTACAGGGGACGAACACTGAAGCTTTCTTT
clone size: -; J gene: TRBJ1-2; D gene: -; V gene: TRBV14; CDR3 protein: CASSPDENYGYTF; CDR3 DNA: TGTGCCAGCAGCCCAGACGAGAACTATGGCTACACCTTC
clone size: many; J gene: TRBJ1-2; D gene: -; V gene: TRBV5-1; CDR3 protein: CASRHGTIGLSNYGYTF; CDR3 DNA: TGCGCCAGCAGACACGGGACAATCGGACTCTCTAACTATGGCTACACCTTC
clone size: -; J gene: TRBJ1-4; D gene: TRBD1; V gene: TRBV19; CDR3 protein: CASSLRQGANEKLFF; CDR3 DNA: TGTGCCAGTAGTCTCCGACAGGGGGCTAATGAAAAACTGTTTTTT
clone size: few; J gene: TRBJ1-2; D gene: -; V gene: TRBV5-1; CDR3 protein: CASSLETGANYGYTF; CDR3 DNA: TGCGCCAGCAGCTTGGAGACGGGAGCTAACTATGGCTACACCTTC
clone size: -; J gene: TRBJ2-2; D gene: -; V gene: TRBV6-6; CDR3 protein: CASSPQWGGNTGELFF; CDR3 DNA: TGTGCCAGCAGTCCCCAATGGGGAGGGAACACCGGGGAGCTGTTTTTT